This T cell receptor beta chain comes out of a study of neurological immune-mediated disorders. A total of 2 million PBMCs stored at -80 degrees C provided the unsorted libraries. Study results and limitations: Multiple sclerosis patients had less TCR clonal expansion than even healthy controls, unlike HTLV-1-associated myelopathy. Subjects shared no identical expanded-clone CDR3 amino acid sequences, suggesting private TCR-beta repertoires in all groups.

The CDR3 is 13 residues long. CDR1 is SQVTM, CDR2 ANQGSEA, per germline. Unmatched junction bases numbered 9, after V lost 6 bases and J lost 8 bases. Each TCR transcript was tagged with a 10-nucleotide random UMI during 5'RACE. From the 5' RACE reads, TCRdb called clonotypes with MiXCR, one entry per CDR3 protein. Counted here are about 79,000 distinct CDR3 sequences, roughly 15% occurring once; the ten biggest clones make up under 7%. This clonotype appeared many times. The antigen is not known. V is TRBV29-1 and J is TRBJ1-4, with TRBD1 identical over 7 bases. This sequence originates from a woman aged 45-65 years in good health. Sequences were obtained from PBMCs. The CDR3 coding sequence is TGCAGCGTCCAAGACAGGGTTTGGGAAAAACTGTTTTTT. This encodes CSVQDRVWEKLFF.